This note documents a single TCR beta chain sequence. This sample is part of a study of shared clonotypes between healthy human individuals. Clones were sequenced by immunoSEQ multiplex PCR, and TCRdb holds only the in-frame ones, with some missing. The sample carries roughly 2,300,000 clones, less than 95% recorded once. CDR1 ENHRY and CDR2 SYGVKD come from the germline V gene. This CDR3 spans 17 amino acids. After removal of 0 bases from V and 5 bases from J, the junction contained 8 bases not matched to a gene. J is TRBJ1-2 and V is TRBV10-3; 11 bases align to TRBD1. The sample taken for sequencing was naive CD4+ T cells from PBMCs. Subset: CD45RA+ positively selected. This clonotype was obtained from a man aged 18 to 35 in good health. Some clones in this sample may be carry-over from other donors' samples. The CDR3 sequence: CAISESWTGGARYGYTF. Here the CDR3 DNA reads TGTGCCATCAGTGAGTCGTGGACAGGGGGCGCGAGGTATGGCTACACCTTC.